Below, 32 T cell receptor beta chains from the same sample are listed, as sequenced in a study of blood T cell repertoires in COVID-19. The protocol was immunoSEQ multiplex PCR, while the TCRdb copy is restricted to in-frame clones and leaves out a portion. The sample contains about 110,000 clones, roughly 85% of which appear only once. Sequencing input: peripheral blood. The receptors shown here come from a woman aged 80 or over with acute or convalescent COVID-19.

The V gene is TRBV11-3, the J gene TRBJ1-2; D is ambiguous. This CDR3 is built from 14 residues. Germline loops: CDR1 SGHNT, CDR2 YENEEA. V dropped 3 bases and J dropped 3 bases, with 11 bases sitting between them. CDR3 coding DNA: TGTGCCAGCAGCTTGGGAAAGGGAGACTATGGCTACACCTTC. It yields the protein CASSLGKGDYGYTF.

This sequence joins TRBV28 and TRBJ2-7; 12 bases map to TRBD2. Germline assignment: CDR1 MDHEN and CDR2 SYDVKM. This CDR3 is built from 16 residues. V gave up 5 bases and J gave up 0 bases; unmatched junction bases: 5. The CDR3: CASSPTSGRSSYEQYF. For the CDR3, the DNA is TGTGCCAGCAGTCCCACTAGCGGGAGGAGCTCCTACGAGCAGTACTTC. The entire variable domain, with the rest obtained from reference TRBV28 and TRBJ2-7, is as follows: DVKVTQSSRYLVKRTGEKVFLECVQDMDHENMFWYRQDPGLGLRLIYFSYDVKMKEKGDIPEGYSVSREKKERFSLILESASTNQTSMYLCASSPTSGRSSYEQYFGPGTRLTVT.

The V gene is TRBV2, the J gene TRBJ2-6; TRBD1 is a possible D gene (6 bases). The germline gives CDR1 SNHLY, CDR2 FYNNEI. The CDR3 loop spans 15 amino acids. The V gene lost 7 bases and the J gene lost 2 bases, with 12 bases spanning the gap. The CDR3 sequence: CASILDRAGANVLTF. CDR3 bases: TGTGCCAGCATCCTGGACAGAGCTGGGGCCAACGTCCTGACTTTC.

This clone has a single count. The genes are TRBV4-3 and TRBJ1-5; TRBD1 is a possible D gene (6 bases). Trimming took off 4 bases at V and 2 bases at J, with 12 bases between the two ends. The V gene's germline CDR1 is LGHNA and CDR2 YSLEER. The CDR3 loop spans 15 amino acids. The CDR3 DNA sequence: TGCGCCAGCAGCCCCTCCAGGGGCGGCAATCAGCCCCAGCATTTT. The encoded protein is CASSPSRGGNQPQHF.

The chain employs TRBV2 and TRBJ1-5, with D perhaps TRBD1 (5 bases). V was clipped by 8 bases and J by 0 bases, with 17 bases between them. Germline lookup yields CDR1 SNHLY and CDR2 FYNNEI. The CDR3 runs 16 residues. CDR3 sequence (DNA): TGTGCCAGCGGGGCGGGGACGGACTATAGCAATCAGCCCCAGCATTTT. Its protein is CASGAGTDYSNQPQHF.

The V call is TRBV5-6, the J call TRBJ2-1; TRBD1 matches 11 bases. With 5 bases clipped from V and 7 bases from J, the junction kept 8 bases outside the gene matches. This CDR3 has 15 residues. From germline, CDR1 is SGHDT and CDR2 YYEEEE. CDR3 bases: TGTGCCAGCAGACGGACAGGGGGCGTTGGGAATGAGCAGTTCTTC. It encodes CASRRTGGVGNEQFF.

The J gene is TRBJ1-6, the V gene TRBV20-1; 7 positions agree with TRBD1. The CDR3 sequence is 11 residues long. From germline, CDR1 is DFQATT and CDR2 SNEGSKA (reference sequence). V lost 8 bases to trimming and J lost 17 bases; unmatched junction nucleotides: 12. The CDR3 DNA reads as TGCAGTCTGGACAGGCCGGGACCGATCCACTTT. It codes for CSLDRPGPIHF.

This chain links TRBV4-1 with TRBJ2-3; TRBD2 matches 11 bases. After removal of 4 bases from V and 0 bases from J, the junction contained 3 bases not matched to a gene. Per the germline V gene, CDR1 is MGHRA and CDR2 is YSYEKL. This CDR3 contains 16 residues. The CDR3 loop is CASSLRTSGSTDTQYF. The CDR3 DNA reads TGCGCCAGCAGCCTACGGACTAGCGGGAGCACAGATACGCAGTATTTT.

This chain links TRBV11-1 with TRBJ1-2; 11 nucleotides align to TRBD1. From germline, CDR1 is SGHAT and CDR2 FQDESV (reference sequence). With 5 bases clipped from V and 4 bases from J, the junction kept 9 bases outside the gene matches. The CDR3 has 16 residues. As DNA, the CDR3 is TGTGCCAGCAGCCGTGCCGACGGGACAGGGGGCTATGGCTACACCTTC. The encoded protein is CASSRADGTGGYGYTF.

V is TRBV11-3 and J is TRBJ2-1, with 10 bases lining up with TRBD1. In germline, CDR1 is SGHNT, CDR2 YENEEA. V trimming: 1 base; J trimming: 5 bases; junction bases outside the gene matches: 2. The CDR3 has 15 residues. CDR3 amino acids: CASSLGQGANNEQFF. CDR3 DNA sequence: TGTGCCAGCAGCTTAGGACAGGGGGCCAACAATGAGCAGTTCTTC.

The chain couples TRBV10-3 to TRBJ2-7, with 11 bases lining up with TRBD2. This CDR3 is built from 13 residues. Unmatched junction bases numbered 5, after V lost 8 bases and J lost 5 bases. Germline loops: CDR1 ENHRY, CDR2 SYGVKD. The CDR3 reads CAISGSGRDEQYF. CDR3 coding DNA: TGTGCCATCTCTGGTAGCGGGAGGGACGAGCAGTACTTC.

The rearrangement joins TRBV5-1 to TRBJ2-5, with D perhaps matching TRBD1 (6 bases). The germline V gene encodes CDR1 SGHRS and CDR2 YFSETQ. CDR3 length equals 13 residues. Trimming left V 3 bases short and J 4 bases short, with 10 bases between. CDR3 loop: CASSSTGPETQYF. CDR3 nucleotides: TGCGCCAGCAGCTCTACAGGGCCAGAGACCCAGTACTTC.

This clone has more than one count but fewer than ten. Additional DNA sequences in this sample encode the identical CDR3. This chain connects TRBV6-5 to TRBJ2-3, with a possible D match to TRBD1 (6 bases). Germline assignment: CDR1 MNHEY and CDR2 SVGAGI. The CDR3 runs 14 residues. Trimming took 6 bases from V and 4 from J, leaving 14 bases between them. In DNA form, the CDR3 reads TGTGCCAGCAGCGGACAGTCGGGCGCAGATACGCAGTATTTT. Translation: CASSGQSGADTQYF.

This sequence joins TRBV28 and TRBJ1-2, with TRBD1 as a possible D gene (6 bases). The CDR3 sequence is 12 residues long. Trimming removed 6 bases at V and 7 bases at J, with 12 bases between. Looked up from germline, CDR1 is MDHEN and CDR2 is SYDVKM. In DNA, the CDR3 is TGTGCCAGCAGCCGGGGCAGGGGTGGCTACACCTTC. The encoded protein is CASSRGRGGYTF.

The chain recombines TRBV14 with TRBJ2-1; D ambiguous. The CDR3 runs to 15 residues. From germline, CDR1 is SGHDN and CDR2 FVKESK. The V and J ends lost 1 base and 2 bases respectively, with 9 bases between them. The CDR3 sequence: CASSQGFSTYNEQFF. CDR3 sequence (DNA): TGTGCCAGCAGCCAAGGTTTTAGCACCTACAATGAGCAGTTCTTC.

The gene calls are TRBV29-1 and TRBJ1-4, with D unclear. This CDR3 region has 11 residues. V lost 8 bases and J 8 bases, leaving 12 bases between the germline ends. In germline, CDR1 is SQVTM, CDR2 ANQGSEA. This chain's CDR3 is CSFRWREKLFF. The CDR3 region has the DNA TGCAGCTTCCGATGGAGGGAAAAACTGTTTTTT.

The rearrangement uses TRBV6-6 and TRBJ2-1; a weak D match, TRBD1 (5 bases). Trimming removed 8 bases at V and 4 bases at J, with 15 bases between. CDR1 is MNHNY and CDR2 is SVGAGI in the germline V gene (reference sequence). The CDR3 runs to 14 residues. The DNA for the CDR3 is TGTGCCAGCGTGCAGGGCAGACAGTACAATGAGCAGTTCTTC. Its protein product is CASVQGRQYNEQFF.

This chain connects TRBV19 to TRBJ1-3; D is uncertain. There are 17 residues in the CDR3. Trimming took 5 bases from V and 0 from J, leaving 17 bases between them. Germline assignment: CDR1 LNHDA and CDR2 SQIVND (reference sequence). The CDR3 is CASSVQGLPYSGNTIYF. As DNA, the CDR3 is TGTGCCAGTAGTGTACAAGGACTACCCTACTCTGGAAACACCATATATTTT.

The chain uses TRBV19 and TRBJ1-5; D perhaps matches TRBD1 (6 bases). V gave up 4 bases and J gave up 5 bases, with 12 bases separating them. This CDR3 spans 14 amino acids. Germline CDR1 is LNHDA and CDR2 is SQIVND (reference sequence). CDR3 loop: CASSKNRADQPQHF. The CDR3 DNA sequence: TGTGCCAGTAGTAAGAACAGGGCTGATCAGCCCCAGCATTTT.

V is TRBV4-2 and J is TRBJ1-1; D is ambiguous. This CDR3 has 16 amino acids. Germline CDR1 LGHNA, CDR2 YNFKEQ. V lost 0 bases, J lost 2 bases, and 13 bases lay in between. Here the CDR3 reads CASSQDGRGPNTEAFF. The CDR3 region has the DNA TGTGCCAGCAGCCAAGATGGTAGAGGGCCTAACACTGAAGCTTTCTTT.

DNA of the CDR3: TGTGCCAGCAGCACGACTAGCGGGTCCTACAATGAGCAGTTCTTC. Its protein product is CASSTTSGSYNEQFF. The genes are TRBV5-4 and TRBJ2-1; 10 positions agree with TRBD2. CDR3 length: 15 residues. The germline gives CDR1 SGHNT, CDR2 YYREEE (reference sequence). Trimming at V came to 4 bases and at J to 1 base, leaving 2 bases not matched to a gene. The variable domain in full, completed from reference TRBV5-4 and TRBJ2-1, reads ETGVTQSPTHLIKTRGQQVTLRCSSQSGHNTVSWYQQALGQGPQFIFQYYREEENGRGNFPPRFSGLQFPNYSSELNVNALELDDSALYLCASSTTSGSYNEQFFGPGTRLTVL.

The rearrangement joins TRBV28 to TRBJ1-1; D not resolved. The CDR3 spans 14 residues. The V end lost 4 bases, the J end lost 0 bases, and 9 bases lay between the germline ends. Germline CDR1 is MDHEN and CDR2 is SYDVKM. In DNA, the CDR3 is TGTGCCAGCAGTTCCCGGGAAATGAACACTGAAGCTTTCTTT. Translating gives CASSSREMNTEAFF.

This CDR3 is CASSLGGSALRTEAFF. CDR3 DNA: TGTGCCAGCAGTTTAGGAGGGTCCGCCTTGCGGACTGAAGCTTTCTTT. The chain uses TRBV28 and TRBJ1-1, with D uncertain. Trimming cost V 2 bases and J 5 bases, with 18 bases left between them. There are 16 residues in the CDR3. Looked up from germline, CDR1 is MDHEN and CDR2 is SYDVKM.

The rearrangement uses TRBV29-1 and TRBJ1-2; D is unclear. CDR1 is SQVTM, CDR2 ANQGSEA, per germline. With 7 bases removed from V and 6 bases from J, the gap between germline ends came to 24 bases. CDR3 length equals 15 residues. CDR3: CSATPRGGRENGYTF. CDR3 DNA sequence: TGCAGCGCCACCCCCCGAGGAGGGAGGGAGAATGGCTACACCTTC. The full variable domain, rest sourced from reference TRBV29-1 and TRBJ1-2, is SAVISQKPSRDICQRGTSLTIQCQVDSQVTMMFWYRQQPGQSLTLIATANQGSEATYESGFVIDKFPISRPNLTFSTLTVSNMSPEDSSIYLCSATPRGGRENGYTFGSGTRLTVV.

This clone has only a few counts. The J gene is TRBJ1-2, the V gene TRBV3-1 (or the pseudogene TRBV3-2), with TRBD1 as a possible D gene (6 bases). Germline V gene sequence: CDR1 LGHDT, CDR2 YNNKEL (reference sequence). The CDR3 spans 15 residues. Deletions cut 4 bases from V and 0 bases from J, with 12 bases between. CDR3 DNA sequence: TGTGCCAGCAGCCTCCGGGACACCGCTAACTATGGCTACACCTTC. Translating gives CASSLRDTANYGYTF.

The chain has TRBV28 and TRBJ1-4, with a tentative D call TRBD1 (6 bases). V was pared by 2 bases and J by 4 bases, with 8 bases between. CDR3 length: 14 residues. Germline CDR1 MDHEN, CDR2 SYDVKM. As DNA, the CDR3 is TGTGCCAGCAGTTTACAACAGGGTAATGAAAAACTGTTTTTT. Translated: CASSLQQGNEKLFF.

The V gene is TRBV19, the J gene TRBJ2-1; D call uncertain. Germline CDR1 is LNHDA and CDR2 is SQIVND (reference sequence). V lost 5 bases and J 4 bases, leaving 9 bases between the germline ends. CDR3 length: 13 amino acids. The CDR3 DNA reads as TGTGCCAGTAGTTCCGAGAGTTACAATGAGCAGTTCTTC. Translation gives CASSSESYNEQFF.

A single count supports this clone. This chain uses TRBV28 with TRBJ2-7; TRBD2 matches at 8 bases. The CDR3 covers 14 residues. J lost 4 bases, V lost 7 bases, and 9 bases had no gene match. CDR1 is MDHEN and CDR2 is SYDVKM in the germline V gene. This CDR3 is CASTELAAPYEQYF. The CDR3, as DNA: TGTGCCAGCACCGAACTAGCGGCGCCTTACGAGCAGTACTTC. The complete variable domain, with remaining parts taken from reference TRBV28 and TRBJ2-7, reads DVKVTQSSRYLVKRTGEKVFLECVQDMDHENMFWYRQDPGLGLRLIYFSYDVKMKEKGDIPEGYSVSREKKERFSLILESASTNQTSMYLCASTELAAPYEQYFGPGTRLTVT.

The chain couples TRBV6-2 or TRBV6-3 to TRBJ2-1; 8 nucleotides agree with TRBD2. V trimming: 6 bases; J trimming: 7 bases; junction bases outside the gene matches: 11. Looked up from germline, CDR1 is MNHEY and CDR2 is SVGEGT. The CDR3 has 15 amino acids. In DNA, the CDR3 is TGTGCCAGCAGCAACCCATCTAGCGGGCGGAATGAGCAGTTCTTC. It yields the protein CASSNPSSGRNEQFF.

Only one count was recorded for this clone. The V call is TRBV6-5, the J call TRBJ2-2; perhaps TRBD2 as D (5 bases). CDR1 is MNHEY, CDR2 SVGAGI, per germline. The V and J ends lost 0 bases and 2 bases respectively, with 7 bases between them. This CDR3 spans 15 amino acids. CDR3 amino acids: CASSYSLANTGELFF. Written as DNA, the CDR3 is TGTGCCAGCAGTTACTCTCTAGCCAACACCGGGGAGCTGTTTTTT.

The gene calls are TRBV6-1 and TRBJ2-1, with D perhaps TRBD2 (6 bases). V was clipped by 2 bases and J by 4 bases, with 12 bases between them. The CDR3 loop spans 15 amino acids. The germline CDR1 and CDR2 sequences are MNHNS and SASEGT. The CDR3 nucleotides are TGTGCCAGCAGTGAAAAGGCTAGCGAATACAATGAGCAGTTCTTC. Its translation: CASSEKASEYNEQFF.

This clone was seen only a few times. The V and J genes are TRBV12-5 and TRBJ2-5; 8 bases line up with TRBD1. The germline V gene encodes CDR1 LGHNT and CDR2 FRNRAP. The CDR3 runs 12 residues. With V trimmed by 1 base and J by 13 bases, 5 bases remained unmatched. The CDR3 reads CASGLAQGAMYF. The CDR3 DNA reads as TGTGCTAGTGGTTTGGCCCAGGGGGCCATGTACTTC.